The sequence of this TCR beta chain was determined in a study of blood T cell repertoires in COVID-19. Study details: There were acute and convalescent COVID-19 samples, and they came from the United States, Italy and Spain.

Produced via immunoSEQ multiplex PCR; TCRdb's table is partial and in-frame only. The sample carries hundreds of thousands of clones, approximately 90% recorded once. This TCR was sampled from a woman younger than 35 with acute or convalescent COVID-19. The sequenced sample consisted of peripheral blood.

CDR3 amino acids: CASSLDRLTGNTIYF. CDR3 DNA sequence: TGCGCCAGCAGCTTGGACAGGCTCACTGGAAACACCATATATTTT. The rearrangement joins TRBV5-1 to TRBJ1-3; D perhaps matches TRBD1 (5 bases). V was cut by 0 bases and J by 2 bases, with 9 bases left in between. Germline values: CDR1 SGHRS, CDR2 YFSETQ. The CDR3 extends over 15 amino acids.